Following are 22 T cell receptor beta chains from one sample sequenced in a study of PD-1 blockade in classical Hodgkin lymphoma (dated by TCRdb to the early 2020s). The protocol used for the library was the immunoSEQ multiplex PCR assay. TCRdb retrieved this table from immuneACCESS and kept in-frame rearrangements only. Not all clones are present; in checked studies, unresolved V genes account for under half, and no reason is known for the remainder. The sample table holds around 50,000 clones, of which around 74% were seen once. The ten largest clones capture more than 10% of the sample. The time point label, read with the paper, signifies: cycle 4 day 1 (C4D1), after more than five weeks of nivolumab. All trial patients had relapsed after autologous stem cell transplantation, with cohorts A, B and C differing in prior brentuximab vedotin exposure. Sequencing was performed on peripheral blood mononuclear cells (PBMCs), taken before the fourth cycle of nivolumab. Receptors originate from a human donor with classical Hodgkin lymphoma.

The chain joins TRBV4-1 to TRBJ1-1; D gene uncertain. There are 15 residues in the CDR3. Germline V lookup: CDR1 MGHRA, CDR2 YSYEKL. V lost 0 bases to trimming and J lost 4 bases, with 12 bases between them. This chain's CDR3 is CASSQDPAGRTEAFF. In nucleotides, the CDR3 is TGCGCCAGCAGCCAAGACCCGGCGGGCCGCACTGAAGCTTTCTTT.

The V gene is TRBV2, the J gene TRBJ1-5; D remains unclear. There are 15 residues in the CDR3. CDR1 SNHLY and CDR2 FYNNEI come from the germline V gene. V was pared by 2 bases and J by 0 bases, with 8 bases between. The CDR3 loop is CASSERLNSNQPQHF. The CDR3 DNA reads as TGTGCCAGCAGTGAAAGACTCAATAGCAATCAGCCCCAGCATTTT.

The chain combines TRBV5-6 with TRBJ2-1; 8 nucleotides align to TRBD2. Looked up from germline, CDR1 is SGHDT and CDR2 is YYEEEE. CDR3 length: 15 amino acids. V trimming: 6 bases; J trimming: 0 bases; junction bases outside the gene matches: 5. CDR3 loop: CASMDGTSSYNEQFF. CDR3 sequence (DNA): TGTGCCAGCATGGACGGGACTAGCTCCTACAATGAGCAGTTCTTC.

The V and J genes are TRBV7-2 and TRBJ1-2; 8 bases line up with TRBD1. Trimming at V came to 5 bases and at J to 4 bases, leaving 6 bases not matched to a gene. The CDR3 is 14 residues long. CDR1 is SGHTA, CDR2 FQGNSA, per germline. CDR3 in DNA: TGTGCCAGCAGCGCCACAGGGGGAGGCTATGGCTACACCTTC. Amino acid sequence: CASSATGGGYGYTF.

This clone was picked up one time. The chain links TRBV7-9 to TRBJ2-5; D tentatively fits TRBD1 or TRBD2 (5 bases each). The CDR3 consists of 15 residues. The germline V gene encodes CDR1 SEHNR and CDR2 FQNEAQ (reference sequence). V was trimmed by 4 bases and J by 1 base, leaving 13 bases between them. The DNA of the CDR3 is TGTGCCAGCAGCTCCGCCCGGGACCCCCAAGAGACCCAGTACTTC. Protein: CASSSARDPQETQYF. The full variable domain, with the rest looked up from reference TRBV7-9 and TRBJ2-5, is DTGVSQNPRHKITKRGQNVTFRCDPISEHNRLYWYRQTLGQGPEFLTYFQNEAQLEKSRLLSDRFSAERPKGSFSTLEIQRTEQGDSAMYLCASSSARDPQETQYFGPGTRLLVL.

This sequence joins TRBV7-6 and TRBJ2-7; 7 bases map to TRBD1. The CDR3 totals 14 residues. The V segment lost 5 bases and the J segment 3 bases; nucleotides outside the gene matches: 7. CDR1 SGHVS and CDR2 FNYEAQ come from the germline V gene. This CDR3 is CASSPRQGDYEQYF. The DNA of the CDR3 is TGTGCCAGCAGCCCAAGACAGGGTGACTACGAGCAGTACTTC.

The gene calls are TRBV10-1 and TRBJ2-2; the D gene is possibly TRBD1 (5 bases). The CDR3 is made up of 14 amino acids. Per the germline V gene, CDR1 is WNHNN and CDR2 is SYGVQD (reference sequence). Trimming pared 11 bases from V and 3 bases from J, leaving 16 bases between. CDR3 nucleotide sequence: TGCGCCCCCCAAGGGGAACCCCACACCGGGGAGCTGTTTTTT. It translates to CAPQGEPHTGELFF.

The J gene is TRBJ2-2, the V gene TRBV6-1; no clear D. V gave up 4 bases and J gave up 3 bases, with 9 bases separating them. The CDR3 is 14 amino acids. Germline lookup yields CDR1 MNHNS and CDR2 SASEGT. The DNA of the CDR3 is TGTGCCAGCAGTGTACCGATAGACACCGGGGAGCTGTTTTTT. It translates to CASSVPIDTGELFF.

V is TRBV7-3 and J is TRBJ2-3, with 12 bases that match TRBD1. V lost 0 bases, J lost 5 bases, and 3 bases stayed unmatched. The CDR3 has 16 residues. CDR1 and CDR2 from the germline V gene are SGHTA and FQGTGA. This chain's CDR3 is CASSLTGQGARDTQYF. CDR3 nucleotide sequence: TGTGCCAGCAGCTTAACGGGACAGGGGGCAAGAGATACGCAGTATTTT. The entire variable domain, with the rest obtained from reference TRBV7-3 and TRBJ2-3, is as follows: GAGVSQTPSNKVTEKGKYVELRCDPISGHTALYWYRQSLGQGPEFLIYFQGTGAADDSGLPNDRFFAVRPEGSVSTLKIQRTERGDSAVYLCASSLTGQGARDTQYFGPGTRLTVL.

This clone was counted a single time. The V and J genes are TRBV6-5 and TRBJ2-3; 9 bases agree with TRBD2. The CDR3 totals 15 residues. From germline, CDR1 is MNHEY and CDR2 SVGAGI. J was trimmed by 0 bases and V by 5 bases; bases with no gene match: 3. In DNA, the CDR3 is TGTGCCAGCAGTCAGCTAGCGGGGAGCACAGATACGCAGTATTTT. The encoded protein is CASSQLAGSTDTQYF.

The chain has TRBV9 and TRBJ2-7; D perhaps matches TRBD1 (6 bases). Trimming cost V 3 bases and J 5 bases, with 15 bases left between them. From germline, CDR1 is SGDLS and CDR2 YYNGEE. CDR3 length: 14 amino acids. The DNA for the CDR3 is TGTGCCAGCAGCGGCACCGGGACACGTCACGAGCAGTACTTC. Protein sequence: CASSGTGTRHEQYF.

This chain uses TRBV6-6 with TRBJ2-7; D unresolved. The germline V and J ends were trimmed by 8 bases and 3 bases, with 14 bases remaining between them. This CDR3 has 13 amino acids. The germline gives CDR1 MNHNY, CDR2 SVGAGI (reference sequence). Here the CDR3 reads CASGWLRIYEQYF. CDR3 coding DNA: TGTGCCAGCGGCTGGCTCCGGATCTACGAGCAGTACTTC.

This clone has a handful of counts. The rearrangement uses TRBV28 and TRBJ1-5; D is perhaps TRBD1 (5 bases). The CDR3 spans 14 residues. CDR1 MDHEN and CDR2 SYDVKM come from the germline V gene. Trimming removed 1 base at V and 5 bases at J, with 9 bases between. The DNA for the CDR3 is TGTGCCAGCAGTTTATTGGGGGAGGATCAGCCCCAGCATTTT. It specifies CASSLLGEDQPQHF.

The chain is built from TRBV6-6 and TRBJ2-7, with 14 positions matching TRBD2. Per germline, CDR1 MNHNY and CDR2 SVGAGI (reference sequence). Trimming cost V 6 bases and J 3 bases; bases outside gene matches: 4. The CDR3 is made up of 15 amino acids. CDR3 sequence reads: CASRTGLAGVYEQYF. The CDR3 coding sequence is TGTGCCAGCAGGACGGGACTAGCGGGAGTCTACGAGCAGTACTTC.

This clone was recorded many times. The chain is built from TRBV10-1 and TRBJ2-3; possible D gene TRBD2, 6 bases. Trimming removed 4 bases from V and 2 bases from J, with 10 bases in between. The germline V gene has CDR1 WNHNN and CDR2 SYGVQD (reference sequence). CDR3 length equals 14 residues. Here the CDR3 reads CASSVGGDTDTQYF. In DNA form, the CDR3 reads TGCGCCAGCAGTGTGGGGGGAGACACAGATACGCAGTATTTT.

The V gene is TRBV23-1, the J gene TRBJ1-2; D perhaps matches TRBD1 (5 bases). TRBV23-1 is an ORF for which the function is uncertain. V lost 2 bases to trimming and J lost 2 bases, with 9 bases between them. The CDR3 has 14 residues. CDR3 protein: CASSQPGRNYGYTF. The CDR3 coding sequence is TGCGCCAGCAGTCAACCGGGACGGAACTATGGCTACACCTTC.

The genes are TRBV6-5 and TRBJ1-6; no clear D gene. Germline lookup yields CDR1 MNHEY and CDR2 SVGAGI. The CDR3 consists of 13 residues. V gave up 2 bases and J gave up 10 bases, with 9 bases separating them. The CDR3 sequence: CASSYPGRSPLHF. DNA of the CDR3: TGTGCCAGCAGTTACCCCGGGAGGTCACCCCTCCACTTT.

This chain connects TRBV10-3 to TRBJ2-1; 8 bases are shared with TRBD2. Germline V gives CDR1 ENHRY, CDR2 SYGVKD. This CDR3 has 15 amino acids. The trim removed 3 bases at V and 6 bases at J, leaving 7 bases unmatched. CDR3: CAISDPGLALNEQFF. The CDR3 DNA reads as TGTGCCATCAGTGATCCTGGACTAGCTCTCAATGAGCAGTTCTTC.

CDR3 in amino acids: CASTSREGGEQYF. The DNA of the CDR3 is TGCGCCAGCACTAGTCGGGAGGGGGGCGAGCAGTACTTC. The chain recombines TRBV5-1 with TRBJ2-7; 8 positions match TRBD2. The CDR3 sequence is 13 residues long. Germline V CDR1 and CDR2: SGHRS, YFSETQ. V was clipped by 6 bases and J by 6 bases; unmatched bases: 8.

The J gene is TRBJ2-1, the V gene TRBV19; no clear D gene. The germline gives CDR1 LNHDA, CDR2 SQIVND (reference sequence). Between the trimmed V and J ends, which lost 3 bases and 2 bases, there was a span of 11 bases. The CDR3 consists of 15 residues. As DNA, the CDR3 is TGTGCCAGTAGTATGGGTGCGCTCACCTACAATGAGCAGTTCTTC. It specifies CASSMGALTYNEQFF.

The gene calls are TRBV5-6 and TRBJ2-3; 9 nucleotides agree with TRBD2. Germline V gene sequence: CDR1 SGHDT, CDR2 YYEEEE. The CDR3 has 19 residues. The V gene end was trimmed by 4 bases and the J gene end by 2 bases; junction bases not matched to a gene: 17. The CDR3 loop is CASSPGGWGLAENTDTQYF. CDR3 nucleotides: TGTGCCAGCAGCCCGGGTGGTTGGGGACTAGCAGAAAACACAGATACGCAGTATTTT.

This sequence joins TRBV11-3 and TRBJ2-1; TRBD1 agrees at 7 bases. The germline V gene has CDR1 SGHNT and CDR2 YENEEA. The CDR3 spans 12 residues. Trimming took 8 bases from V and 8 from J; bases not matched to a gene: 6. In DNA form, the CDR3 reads TGTGCCAGCGGAGTCCAGGGGGATGAGCAGTTCTTC. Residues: CASGVQGDEQFF. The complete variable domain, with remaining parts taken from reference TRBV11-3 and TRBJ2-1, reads EAGVVQSPRYKIIEKKQPVAFWCNPISGHNTLYWYLQNLGQGPELLIRYENEEAVDDSQLPKDRFSAERLKGVDSTLKIQPAELGDSAVYLCASGVQGDEQFFGPGTRLTVL.